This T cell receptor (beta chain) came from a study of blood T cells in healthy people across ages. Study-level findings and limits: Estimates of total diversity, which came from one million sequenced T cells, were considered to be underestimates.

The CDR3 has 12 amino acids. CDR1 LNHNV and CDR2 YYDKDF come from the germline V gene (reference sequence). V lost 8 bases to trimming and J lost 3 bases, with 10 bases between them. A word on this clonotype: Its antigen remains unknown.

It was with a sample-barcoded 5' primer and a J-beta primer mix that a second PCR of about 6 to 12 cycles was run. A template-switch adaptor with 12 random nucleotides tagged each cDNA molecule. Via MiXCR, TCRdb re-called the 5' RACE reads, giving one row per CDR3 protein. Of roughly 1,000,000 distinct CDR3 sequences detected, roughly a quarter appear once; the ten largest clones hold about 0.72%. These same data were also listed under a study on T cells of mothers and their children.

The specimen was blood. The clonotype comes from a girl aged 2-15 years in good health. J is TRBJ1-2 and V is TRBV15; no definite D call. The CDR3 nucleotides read TGTGCCACCTATGAGCCTTACTATGGCTACACCTTC. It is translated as CATYEPYYGYTF.